These 11 T cell receptor beta chains were sequenced from one sample in a study of T cells in Graves' hyperthyroidism and ophthalmopathy. TCR beta CDR3 regions were amplified from RNA. Using the HTBI primer set, a first-round RT-PCR was run on the TCR CDR3. MiXCR, run by TCRdb on the multiplex PCR reads, gives a single entry per CDR3 protein. The sample yields some 250,000 distinct CDR3 sequences, 14% to 15% seen once. Sequencing was done on a sample of blood. The receptors here all came from a woman between 40 and 55 years old with Graves' hyperthyroidism that later progressed to Graves' ophthalmopathy.

This clonotype was counted at least ten times. The chain recombines TRBV20-1 with TRBJ1-1, with TRBD1 matching over 7 bases. The trim removed 5 bases at V and 5 bases at J, leaving 8 bases unmatched. The CDR3 runs 13 residues. Germline V gene sequence: CDR1 DFQATT, CDR2 SNEGSKA (reference sequence). The CDR3 is CSARRGVKTEAFF. DNA for the CDR3: TGCAGTGCTCGCAGGGGGGTAAAGACTGAAGCTTTCTTT.

The rearrangement joins TRBV7-9 to TRBJ1-2, with D perhaps TRBD1 (6 bases). The ends were cut back, 6 bases at V and 5 bases at J, with 10 bases in the middle. This CDR3 contains 12 residues. Per the germline V gene, CDR1 is SEHNR and CDR2 is FQNEAQ (reference sequence). The CDR3 DNA reads as TGTGCCAGCAGTTCAGGGGAGTATGGCTACACCTTC. This sequence encodes CASSSGEYGYTF.

This clonotype has more than one count but fewer than ten. This chain connects TRBV19 to TRBJ2-1; 7 bases match TRBD2. Trimming removed 4 bases from V and 0 bases from J; junction bases left unmatched: 6. The CDR3 has 16 amino acids. Germline loops: CDR1 LNHDA, CDR2 SQIVND (reference sequence). The CDR3 region is CASSRLPSGSYNEQFF. Here the CDR3 DNA reads TGTGCCAGTAGTAGACTTCCTAGCGGCTCCTACAATGAGCAGTTCTTC.

This clonotype was recorded many times. V usage is TRBV7-3 and J usage is TRBJ2-3, with D maybe TRBD2 (5 bases). This CDR3 spans 15 amino acids. Germline V gene data show CDR1 as SGHTA and CDR2 as FQGTGA. V was clipped by 7 bases and J by 2 bases, with 16 bases between them. The CDR3 coding sequence is TGTGCCAGCACCCTTGGAGGTCTAGTCACAGATACGCAGTATTTT. Protein product: CASTLGGLVTDTQYF.

Comments on this clonotype: It may be a read error: a sequence one base away is much more abundant. The chain joins TRBV30 to TRBJ2-2; 8 bases agree with TRBD2. The CDR3 extends over 15 amino acids. Germline-derived CDR1 and CDR2 are GTSNPN and SVGIG (reference sequence). CDR3 in amino acids: CAWSPGLAPTAELFF. DNA for the CDR3: TGTGCCTGGTCACCCGGACTAGCCCCCACCGCGGAGCTGTTTTTT.

This clonotype came up many times. The rearrangement joins TRBV12-3 or TRBV12-4 to TRBJ2-1, with 7 nucleotides matching TRBD2. V shed 5 bases, J shed 6 bases, and the junction held 4 bases outside the gene matches. This CDR3 has 13 amino acids. This CDR3 is CASSLPSGNEQFF. The CDR3 nucleotides are TGTGCCAGCAGTCTCCCTAGCGGCAATGAGCAGTTCTTC.

Concerning this clonotype itself: A much larger clone differs by one base, so this may be a read error. The V gene is TRBV7-9, the J gene TRBJ2-3; D perhaps matches TRBD2 (6 bases). Germline lookup yields CDR1 SEHNR and CDR2 FQNEAQ (reference sequence). The CDR3 runs to 18 residues. The CDR3 nucleotides are TGTGCCAGCAGCTTAGCGTTGCTGCGGGACGCTAGCGCAGATACGCAGGATTTT. Protein sequence: CASSLALLRDASADTQDF.

In the case of this clonotype: At one end the junction does not follow the germline gene, possibly because of a read error. The chain combines TRBV6-1 with TRBJ2-7; possible D gene TRBD2, 6 bases. CDR3 length equals 15 residues. Germline V gives CDR1 MNHNS, CDR2 SASEGT. CDR3 amino acids: CASSASEGTNYEQYF. CDR3 bases: TGTGCGAGCAGTGCCTCGGAGGGAACCAACTACGAGCAGTACTTC.

Ten or more counts support this clonotype. The chain employs TRBV10-3 and TRBJ1-5, with TRBD1 matching over 9 bases. Looked up from germline, CDR1 is ENHRY and CDR2 is SYGVKD. CDR3 length equals 17 residues. V gave up 2 bases and J gave up 2 bases; unmatched junction bases: 7. DNA for the CDR3: TGTGCCATCAGTGAGGGTGGACAGGGGTGTTGCAATCAGCCCCAGCATTTT. Encoded protein: CAISEGGQGCCNQPQHF.

This clonotype was recorded a few times. Because the CDR3 is missing its conserved closing phenylalanine or tryptophan, this is likely a read error. This chain connects TRBV20-1 to TRBJ2-3, with unresolved D. CDR1 and CDR2 from the germline V gene are DFQATT and SNEGSKA (reference sequence). Trimming shortened V by 1 base and J by 0 bases, and 8 bases separated the two germline ends. The CDR3 is made up of 14 amino acids. DNA of the CDR3: TGCAGTGCTAGAGGGGTAACTAGCACAGATACGCAGTATCTT. Its protein is CSARGVTSTDTQYL.

This clonotype was observed at least ten times. The rearrangement links TRBV19 to TRBJ2-3, with 7 bases matching TRBD1. Germline CDR1 LNHDA, CDR2 SQIVND (reference sequence). The CDR3 totals 13 residues. V trimming: 5 bases; J trimming: 4 bases; junction bases outside the gene matches: 3. The CDR3 loop reads CASSVQGADTQYF. The CDR3 DNA sequence: TGTGCCAGTAGTGTCCAGGGGGCAGATACGCAGTATTTT. Supplemented by reference TRBV19 and TRBJ2-3, the full variable domain reads DGGITQSPKYLFRKEGQNVTLSCEQNLNHDAMYWYRQDPGQGLRLIYYSQIVNDFQKGDIAEGYSVSREKKESFPLTVTSAQKNPTAFYLCASSVQGADTQYFGPGTRLTVL.